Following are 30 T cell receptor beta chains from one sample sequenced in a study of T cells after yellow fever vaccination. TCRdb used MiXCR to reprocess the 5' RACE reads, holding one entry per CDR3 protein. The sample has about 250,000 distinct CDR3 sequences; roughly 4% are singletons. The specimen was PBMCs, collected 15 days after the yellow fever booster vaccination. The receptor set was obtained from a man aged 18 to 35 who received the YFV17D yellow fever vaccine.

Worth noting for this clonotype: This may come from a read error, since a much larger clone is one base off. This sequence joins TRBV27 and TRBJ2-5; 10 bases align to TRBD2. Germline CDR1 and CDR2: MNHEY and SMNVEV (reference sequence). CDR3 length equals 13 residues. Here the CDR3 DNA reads TGTGCCTGCAGTCATAGCGGGGGGGAGACCCAGTACTTC. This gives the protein CACSHSGGETQYF.

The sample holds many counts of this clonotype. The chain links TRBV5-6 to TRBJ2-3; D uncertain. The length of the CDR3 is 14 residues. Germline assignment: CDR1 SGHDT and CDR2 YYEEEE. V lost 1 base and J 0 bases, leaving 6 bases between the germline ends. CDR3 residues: CASSLLQSTDTQYF. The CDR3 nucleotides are TGTGCCAGCAGCTTGCTACAGAGCACAGATACGCAGTATTTT.

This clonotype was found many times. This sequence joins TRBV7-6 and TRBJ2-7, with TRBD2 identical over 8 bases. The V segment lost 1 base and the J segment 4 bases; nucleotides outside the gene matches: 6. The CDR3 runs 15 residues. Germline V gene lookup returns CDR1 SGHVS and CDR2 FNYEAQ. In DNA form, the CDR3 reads TGTGCCAGCAGCTTAGTCTTCGGGGGGGTATACGAGCAGTACTTC. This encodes CASSLVFGGVYEQYF.

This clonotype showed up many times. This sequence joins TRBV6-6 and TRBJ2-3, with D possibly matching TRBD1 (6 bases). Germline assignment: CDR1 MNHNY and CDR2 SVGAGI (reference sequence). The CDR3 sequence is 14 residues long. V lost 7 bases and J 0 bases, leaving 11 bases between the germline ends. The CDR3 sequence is CASTTGISTDTQYF. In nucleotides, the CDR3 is TGTGCCAGCACAACAGGGATAAGCACAGATACGCAGTATTTT.

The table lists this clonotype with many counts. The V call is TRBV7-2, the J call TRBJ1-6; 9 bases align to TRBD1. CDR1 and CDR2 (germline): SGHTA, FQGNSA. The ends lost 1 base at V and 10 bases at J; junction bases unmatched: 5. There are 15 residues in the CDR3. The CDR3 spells CASSLGGQGGSPLHF. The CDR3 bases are TGTGCCAGCAGCTTAGGGGGACAGGGTGGATCACCCCTCCACTTT.

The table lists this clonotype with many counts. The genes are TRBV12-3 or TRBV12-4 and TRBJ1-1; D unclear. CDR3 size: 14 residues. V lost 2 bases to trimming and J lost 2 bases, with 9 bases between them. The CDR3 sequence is CASSLRGFNTEAFF. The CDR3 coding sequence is TGTGCCAGCAGTTTACGAGGGTTTAACACTGAAGCTTTCTTT.

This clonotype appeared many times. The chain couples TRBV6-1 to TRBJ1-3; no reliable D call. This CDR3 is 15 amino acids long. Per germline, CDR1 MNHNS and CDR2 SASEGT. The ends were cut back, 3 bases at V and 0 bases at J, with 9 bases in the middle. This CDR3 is CASSEDGSSGNTIYF. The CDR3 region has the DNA TGTGCCAGCAGTGAGGACGGTAGCTCTGGAAACACCATATATTTT.

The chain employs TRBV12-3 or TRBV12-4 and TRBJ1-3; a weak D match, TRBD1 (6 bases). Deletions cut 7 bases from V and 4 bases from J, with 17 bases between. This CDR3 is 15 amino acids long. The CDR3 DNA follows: TGTGCCAGCAATATACAGGGAACTCTCGGAAACACCATATATTTT. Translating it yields CASNIQGTLGNTIYF.

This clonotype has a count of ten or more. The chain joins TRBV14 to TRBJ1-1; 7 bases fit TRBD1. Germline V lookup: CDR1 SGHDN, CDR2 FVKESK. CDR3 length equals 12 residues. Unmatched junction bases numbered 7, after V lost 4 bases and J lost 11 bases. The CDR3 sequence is CASSPGPDRAFF. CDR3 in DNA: TGTGCCAGCAGCCCCGGGCCGGACAGGGCTTTCTTT.

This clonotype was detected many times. The CDR3 protein is CASSHYEGNTTEAFF. CDR3 DNA: TGCGCCAGCAGCCATTATGAAGGTAACACCACTGAAGCTTTCTTT. The chain recombines TRBV4-1 with TRBJ1-1; D is unclear. CDR1 is MGHRA and CDR2 is YSYEKL in the germline V gene. The ends were cut back, 3 bases at V and 4 bases at J, with 15 bases in the middle. This CDR3 comprises 15 residues.

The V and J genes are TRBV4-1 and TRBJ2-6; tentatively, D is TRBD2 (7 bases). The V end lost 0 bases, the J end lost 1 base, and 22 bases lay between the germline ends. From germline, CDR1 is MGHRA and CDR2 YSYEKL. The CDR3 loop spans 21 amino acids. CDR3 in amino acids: CASSQDFRGARLSSGANVLTF. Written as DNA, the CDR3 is TGCGCCAGCAGCCAAGATTTTCGGGGGGCGCGGCTATCTTCTGGGGCCAACGTCCTGACTTTC.

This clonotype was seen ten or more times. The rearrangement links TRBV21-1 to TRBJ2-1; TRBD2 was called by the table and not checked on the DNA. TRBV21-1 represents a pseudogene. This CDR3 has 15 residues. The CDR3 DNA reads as TGTGCCAGCAGCAAAGAGCCTAGCCTCAGGAATGAGCAGTTCTTC. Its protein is CASSKEPSLRNEQFF.

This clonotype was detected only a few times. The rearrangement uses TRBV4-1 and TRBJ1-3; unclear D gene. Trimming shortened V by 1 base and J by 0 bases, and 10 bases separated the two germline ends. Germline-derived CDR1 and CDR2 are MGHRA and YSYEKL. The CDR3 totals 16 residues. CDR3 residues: CASSQAKGSSGNTIYF. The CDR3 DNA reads TGCGCCAGCAGCCAAGCCAAAGGTAGCTCTGGAAACACCATATATTTT.

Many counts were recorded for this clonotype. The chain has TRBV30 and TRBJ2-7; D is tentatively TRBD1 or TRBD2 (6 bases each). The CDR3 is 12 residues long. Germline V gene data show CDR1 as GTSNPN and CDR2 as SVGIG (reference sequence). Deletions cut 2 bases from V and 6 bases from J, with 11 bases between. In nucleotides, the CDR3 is TGTGCCTGGAGTACAGGGACTTCCGAGCAGTACTTC. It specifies CAWSTGTSEQYF. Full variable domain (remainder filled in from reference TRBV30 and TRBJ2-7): SQTIHQWPATLVQPVGSPLSLECTVEGTSNPNLYWYRQAAGRGLQLLFYSVGIGQISSEVPQNLSASRPQDRQFILSSKKLLLSDSGFYLCAWSTGTSEQYFGPGTRLTVT.

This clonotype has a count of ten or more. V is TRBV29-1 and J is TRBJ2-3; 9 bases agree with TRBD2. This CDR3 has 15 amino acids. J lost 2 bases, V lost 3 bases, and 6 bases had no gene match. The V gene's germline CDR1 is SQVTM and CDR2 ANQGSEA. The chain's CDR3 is CSVDGLAGTTDTQYF. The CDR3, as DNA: TGCAGCGTTGATGGGCTAGCGGGGACCACAGATACGCAGTATTTT.

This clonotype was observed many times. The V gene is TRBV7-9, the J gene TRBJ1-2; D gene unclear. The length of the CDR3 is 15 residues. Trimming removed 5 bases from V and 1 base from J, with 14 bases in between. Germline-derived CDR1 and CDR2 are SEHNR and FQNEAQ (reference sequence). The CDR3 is CASSEAPLLNYGYTF. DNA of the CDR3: TGTGCCAGCAGCGAGGCGCCGCTACTTAACTATGGCTACACCTTC.

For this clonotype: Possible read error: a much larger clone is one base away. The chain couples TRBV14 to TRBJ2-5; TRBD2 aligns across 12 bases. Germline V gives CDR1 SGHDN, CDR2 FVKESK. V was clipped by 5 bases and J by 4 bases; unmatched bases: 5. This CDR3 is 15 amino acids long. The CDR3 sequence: CASSAQLAGGETQYF. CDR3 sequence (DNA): TGTGCCAGCAGCGCGCAACTAGCGGGAGGAGAGACCCAGTACTTC.

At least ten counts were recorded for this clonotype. The CDR3 sequence: CASSQSGGLNTEAFF. The CDR3 nucleotides read TGCGCCAGCAGCCAAAGTGGGGGACTGAACACTGAAGCTTTCTTT. The genes are TRBV4-1 and TRBJ1-1; possibly TRBD1 for D (5 bases). Germline values: CDR1 MGHRA, CDR2 YSYEKL. The V and J ends lost 2 bases and 0 bases respectively, with 10 bases between them. The CDR3 runs 15 residues.

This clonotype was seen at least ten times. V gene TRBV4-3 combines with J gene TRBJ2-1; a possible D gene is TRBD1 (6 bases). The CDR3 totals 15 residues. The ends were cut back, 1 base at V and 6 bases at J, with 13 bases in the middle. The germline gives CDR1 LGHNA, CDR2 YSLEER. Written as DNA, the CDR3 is TGCGCCAGCAGCCAAGGGTCTGCCAGGGGCAATGAGCAGTTCTTC. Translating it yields CASSQGSARGNEQFF.

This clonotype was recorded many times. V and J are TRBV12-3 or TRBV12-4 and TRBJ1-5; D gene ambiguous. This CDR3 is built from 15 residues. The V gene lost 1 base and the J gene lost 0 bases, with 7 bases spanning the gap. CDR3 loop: CASSLGRHSNQPQHF. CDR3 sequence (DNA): TGTGCCAGCAGTTTAGGACGGCATAGCAATCAGCCCCAGCATTTT.

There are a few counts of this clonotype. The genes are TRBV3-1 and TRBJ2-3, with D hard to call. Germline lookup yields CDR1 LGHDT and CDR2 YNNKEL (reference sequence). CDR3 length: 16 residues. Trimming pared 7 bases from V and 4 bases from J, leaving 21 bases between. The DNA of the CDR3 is TGTGCCAGCACCCCAACTTCCGGAGAACGAGCAGATACGCAGTATTTT. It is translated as CASTPTSGERADTQYF.

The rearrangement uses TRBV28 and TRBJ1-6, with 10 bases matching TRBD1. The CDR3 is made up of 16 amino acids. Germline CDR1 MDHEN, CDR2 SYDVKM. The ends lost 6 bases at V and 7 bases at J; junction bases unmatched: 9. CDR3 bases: TGTGCCAGCAGCGCTCCGGGACAGGGGACCAATTCACCCCTCCACTTT. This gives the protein CASSAPGQGTNSPLHF.

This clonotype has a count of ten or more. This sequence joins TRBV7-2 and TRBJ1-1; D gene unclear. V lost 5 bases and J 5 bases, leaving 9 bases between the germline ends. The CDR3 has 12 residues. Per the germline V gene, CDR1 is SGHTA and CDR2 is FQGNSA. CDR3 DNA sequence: TGTGCCAGCAGCCCGGCGATGACTGAAGCTTTCTTT. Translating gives CASSPAMTEAFF.

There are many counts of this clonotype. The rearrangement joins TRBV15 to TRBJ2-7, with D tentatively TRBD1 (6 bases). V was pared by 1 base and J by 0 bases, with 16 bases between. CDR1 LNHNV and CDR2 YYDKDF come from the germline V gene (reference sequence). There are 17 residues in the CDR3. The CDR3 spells CATSRGLGALPSYEQYV. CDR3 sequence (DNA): TGTGCCACCAGCAGAGGGTTGGGGGCTTTACCCTCCTACGAGCAGTACGTC.

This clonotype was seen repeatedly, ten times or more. The CDR3 sequence is CASSTGLVPNQPQHF. The CDR3 region has the DNA TGTGCCAGTAGTACCGGGTTGGTCCCTAATCAGCCCCAGCATTTT. The rearrangement uses TRBV19 and TRBJ1-5; D not certain. This CDR3 has 15 amino acids. V was trimmed by 4 bases and J by 4 bases, leaving 14 bases between them. Looked up from germline, CDR1 is LNHDA and CDR2 is SQIVND (reference sequence).

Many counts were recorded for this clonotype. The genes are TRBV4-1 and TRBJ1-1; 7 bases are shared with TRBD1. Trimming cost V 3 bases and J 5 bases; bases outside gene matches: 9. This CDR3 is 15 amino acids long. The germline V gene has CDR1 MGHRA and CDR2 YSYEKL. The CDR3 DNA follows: TGCGCCAGCAGCCATTCGGGCAGGGGGAAGACTGAAGCTTTCTTT. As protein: CASSHSGRGKTEAFF.

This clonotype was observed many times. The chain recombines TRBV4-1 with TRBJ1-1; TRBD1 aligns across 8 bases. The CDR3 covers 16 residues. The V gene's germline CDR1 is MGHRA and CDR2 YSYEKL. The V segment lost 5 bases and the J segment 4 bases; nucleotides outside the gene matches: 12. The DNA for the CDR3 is TGCGCCAGCAGCGTCGGACAGGGCCCGCTTGGCACTGAAGCTTTCTTT. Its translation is CASSVGQGPLGTEAFF.

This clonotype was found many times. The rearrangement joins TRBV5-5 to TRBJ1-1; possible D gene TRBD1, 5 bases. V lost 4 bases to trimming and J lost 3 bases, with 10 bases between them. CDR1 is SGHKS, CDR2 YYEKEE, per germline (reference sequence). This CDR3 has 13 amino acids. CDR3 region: CASSPGAYTEAFF. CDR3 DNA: TGTGCCAGCAGCCCCGGGGCTTACACTGAAGCTTTCTTT.

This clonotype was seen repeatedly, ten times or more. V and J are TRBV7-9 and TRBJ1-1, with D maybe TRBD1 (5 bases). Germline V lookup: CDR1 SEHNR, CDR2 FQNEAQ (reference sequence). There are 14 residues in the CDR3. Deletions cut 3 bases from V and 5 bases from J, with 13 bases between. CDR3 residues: CASSFGRVWTEAFF. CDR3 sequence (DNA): TGTGCCAGCAGCTTTGGCAGGGTATGGACTGAAGCTTTCTTT.

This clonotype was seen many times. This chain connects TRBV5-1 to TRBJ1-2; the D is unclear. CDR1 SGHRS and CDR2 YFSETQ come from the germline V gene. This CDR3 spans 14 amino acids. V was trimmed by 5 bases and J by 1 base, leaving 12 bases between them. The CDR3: CASRSNGFNYGYTF. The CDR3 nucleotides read TGCGCCAGCAGGTCCAACGGATTTAACTATGGCTACACCTTC.